This is a list of T cell receptor beta chains from one sample in a study of identifying expanded T cells in peripheral blood. Profiling relied on immunoSEQ multiplex PCR, and the TCRdb table lists in-frame clones only, not all of them. The sample carries under 100,000 clones, 70% to 90% recorded once. Material for sequencing was blood. Receptors were obtained from a person aged 18 to 70 in good health. The CDR3 runs from the conserved cysteine through the conserved F or W. The order of the fields is J gene, V gene, CDR3 protein.

>TRBJ1-2|TRBV10-3
CAIHPDSYYGYTF
>TRBJ2-3|TRBV30
CACSRASTDTQYF
>TRBJ1-2|TRBV19
CASSIEGVLDYGYTF
>TRBJ2-7|TRBV11-2
CASSLKAVRGLHEQYF
>TRBJ2-1|TRBV5-1
CASSLEGSLVIHEQFF
>TRBJ1-1|TRBV7-3
CASSLGQGVTEAFF
>TRBJ1-2|TRBV27
CASSSLGRGDGYTF
>TRBJ2-7|TRBV5-1
CASSLDSSSYEQYF
>TRBJ2-3|TRBV9
CASSDTSGGADTQYF
>TRBJ1-1|TRBV21-1
CASSRGTGITEAFF
>TRBJ1-2|TRBV30
CARGGPSRGGYTF
>TRBJ2-2|TRBV4-2
CASSQVGREANTGELFF
>TRBJ1-5|TRBV5-1
CASSLGTVSGQPQHF
>TRBJ2-1|TRBV5-6
CASSWGQPYNEQFF
>TRBJ2-1|TRBV19
CASSIGTSGAYNEQFF
>TRBJ1-2|TRBV7-8
CASSLAPGSNYGYTF
>TRBJ2-2|TRBV19
CASSLGLAGVSGELFF
>TRBJ2-1|TRBV11-2
CASSYTGTGRNEQFF
>TRBJ1-1|TRBV29-1
CSVLTGMMNTEAFF
>TRBJ2-7|TRBV4-1
CASSQPAGGPSSVYYEQYF
>TRBJ1-6|TRBV19
CASSIHPPTGIDNSPLHF
>TRBJ1-1|TRBV7-3
CASSLTPGRLMNTEAFF
>TRBJ2-7|TRBV28
CASSSPYEQYF
>TRBJ1-5|TRBV18
CASSPLRTDGNQPQHF
>TRBJ2-2|TRBV7-2
CASSLGREGELFF
>TRBJ1-4|TRBV7-8
CASSPRVAGQTEKLFF
>TRBJ1-1|TRBV14
CASSQGQNTEAFF
>TRBJ1-5|TRBV11-2
CASSLEMLGPQHF
>TRBJ2-7|TRBV4-1
CASSRGGIYEQYF
>TRBJ1-2|TRBV19
CASSISQRLDYGYTF
>TRBJ1-1|TRBV5-1
CASSLTGAGNTEAFF
>TRBJ1-5|TRBV2
CASSPQGALQPQHF
>TRBJ2-7|TRBV11-3
CASSLAAGVSYEQYF
>TRBJ1-5|TRBV5-1
CASSPGQGNQPQHF
>TRBJ2-3|TRBV9
CASSEGREDTQYF
>TRBJ1-1|TRBV28
CASSFMGENTEAFF
>TRBJ1-1|TRBV5-4
CASSQGPGNTEAFF
>TRBJ1-1|TRBV2
CASRFRGLTEAFF
>TRBJ1-4|TRBV5-6
CASSSRQGGYRVSEKLFF
>TRBJ1-1|TRBV18
CASSIGTGSNTEAFF
>TRBJ1-6|TRBV19
CASSSLWAVSYNSPLHF
>TRBJ2-5|TRBV7-9
CASSSPGGQETQYF
>TRBJ1-1|TRBV18
CASSRQYTEAFF
>TRBJ1-1|TRBV30
CAWSTKTGVGTEAFF
>TRBJ1-5|TRBV19
CASSGQGAGQPQHF
>TRBJ1-2|TRBV7-9
CASSLGIGTYGYTF
>TRBJ2-3|TRBV19
CASSSLRRDARRDTQYF
>TRBJ1-1|TRBV10-3
CAIGSTGGNTEAFF
>TRBJ1-1|TRBV10-3
CAISESEGLNTEAFF
>TRBJ2-2|TRBV19
CASSIIGTFNTGELFF
>TRBJ2-5|TRBV13
CASSGKGGLEETQYF
>TRBJ1-2|TRBV20-1
CSASQSYGYTF
>TRBJ2-1|TRBV11-2
CASLGDGGSPSSYNEQFF
>TRBJ1-6|TRBV19
CASSTGYSSPLHF
>TRBJ2-1|TRBV5-1
CASSSPPPGTGDNEQFF
>TRBJ1-5|TRBV5-1
CASSLGQYSNQPQHF
>TRBJ2-7|TRBV27
CASSLAAGDPYEQYF
>TRBJ2-3|TRBV30
CAWSGGATDTQYF